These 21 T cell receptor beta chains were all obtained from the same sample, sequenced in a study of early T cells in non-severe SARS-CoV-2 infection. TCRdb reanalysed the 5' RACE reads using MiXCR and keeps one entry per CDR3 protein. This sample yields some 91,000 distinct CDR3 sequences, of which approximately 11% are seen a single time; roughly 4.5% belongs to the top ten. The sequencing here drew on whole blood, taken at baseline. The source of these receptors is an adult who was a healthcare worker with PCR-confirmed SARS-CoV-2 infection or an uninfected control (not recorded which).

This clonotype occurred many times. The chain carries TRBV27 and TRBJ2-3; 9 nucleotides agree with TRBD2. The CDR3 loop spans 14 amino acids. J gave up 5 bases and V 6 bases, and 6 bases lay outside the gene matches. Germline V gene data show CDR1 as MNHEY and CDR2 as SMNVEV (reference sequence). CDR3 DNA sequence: TGTGCCAGCAGCAGCGGGGGGCTCGGAGATACGCAGTATTTT. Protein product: CASSSGGLGDTQYF.

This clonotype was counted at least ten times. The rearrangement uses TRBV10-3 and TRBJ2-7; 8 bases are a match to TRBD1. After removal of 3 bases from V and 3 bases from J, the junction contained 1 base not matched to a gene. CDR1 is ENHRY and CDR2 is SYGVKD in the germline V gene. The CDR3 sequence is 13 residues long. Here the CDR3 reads CAISDTGGYEQYF. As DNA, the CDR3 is TGTGCCATCAGTGATACAGGGGGCTACGAGCAGTACTTC.

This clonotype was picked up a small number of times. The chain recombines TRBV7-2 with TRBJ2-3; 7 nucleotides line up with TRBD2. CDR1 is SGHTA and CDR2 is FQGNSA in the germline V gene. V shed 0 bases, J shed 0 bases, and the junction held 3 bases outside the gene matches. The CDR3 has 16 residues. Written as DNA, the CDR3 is TGTGCCAGCAGCTTAGCGGGAGGGTTCAGCACAGATACGCAGTATTTT. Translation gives CASSLAGGFSTDTQYF.

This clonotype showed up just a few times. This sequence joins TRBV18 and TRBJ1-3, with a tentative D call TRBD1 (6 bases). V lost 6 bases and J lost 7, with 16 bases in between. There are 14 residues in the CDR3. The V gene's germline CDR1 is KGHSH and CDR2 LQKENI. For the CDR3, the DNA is TGTGCCAGCTCCGGGACACCGGCTTCGAACACCATATATTTT. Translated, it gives CASSGTPASNTIYF. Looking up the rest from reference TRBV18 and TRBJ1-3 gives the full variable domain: NAGVMQNPRHLVRRRGQEARLRCSPMKGHSHVYWYRQLPEEGLKFMVYLQKENIIDESGMPKERFSAEFPKEGPSILRIQQVVRGDSAAYFCASSGTPASNTIYFGEGSWLTVV.

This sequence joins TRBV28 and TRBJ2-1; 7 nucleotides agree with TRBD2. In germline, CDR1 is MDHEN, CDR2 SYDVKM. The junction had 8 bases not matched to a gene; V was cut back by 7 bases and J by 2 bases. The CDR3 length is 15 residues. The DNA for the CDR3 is TGTGCCAGCATTCCAAGCGGGATCCCCTACAATGAGCAGTTCTTC. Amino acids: CASIPSGIPYNEQFF. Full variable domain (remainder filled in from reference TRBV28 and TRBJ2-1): DVKVTQSSRYLVKRTGEKVFLECVQDMDHENMFWYRQDPGLGLRLIYFSYDVKMKEKGDIPEGYSVSREKKERFSLILESASTNQTSMYLCASIPSGIPYNEQFFGPGTRLTVL.

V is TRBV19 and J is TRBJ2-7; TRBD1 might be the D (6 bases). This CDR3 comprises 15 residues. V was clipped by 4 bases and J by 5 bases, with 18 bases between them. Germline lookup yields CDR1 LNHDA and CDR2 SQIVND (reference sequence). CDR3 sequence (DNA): TGTGCCAGTAGTAAATTCAGGGGTGGTCGGAACGAGCAGTACTTC. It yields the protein CASSKFRGGRNEQYF.

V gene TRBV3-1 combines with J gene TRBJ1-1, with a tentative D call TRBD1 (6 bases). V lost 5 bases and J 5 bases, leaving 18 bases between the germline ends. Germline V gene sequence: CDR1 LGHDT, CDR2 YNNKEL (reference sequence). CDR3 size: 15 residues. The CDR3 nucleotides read TGTGCCAGCAGCTCTTTCTCGAAGGGGGAGACTGAAGCTTTCTTT. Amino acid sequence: CASSSFSKGETEAFF.

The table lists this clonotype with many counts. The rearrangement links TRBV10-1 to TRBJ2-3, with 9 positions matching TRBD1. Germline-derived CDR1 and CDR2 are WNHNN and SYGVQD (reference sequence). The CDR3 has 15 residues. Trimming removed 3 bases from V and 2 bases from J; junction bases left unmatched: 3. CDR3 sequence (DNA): TGCGCCAGCAGTGATGGACAGGGGCCCACAGATACGCAGTATTTT. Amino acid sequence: CASSDGQGPTDTQYF.

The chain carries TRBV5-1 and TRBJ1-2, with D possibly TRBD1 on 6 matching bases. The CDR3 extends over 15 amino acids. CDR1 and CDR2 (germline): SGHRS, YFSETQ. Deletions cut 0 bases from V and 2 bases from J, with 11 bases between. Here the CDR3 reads CASSLDGGPNYGYTF. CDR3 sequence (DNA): TGCGCCAGCAGCTTGGATGGGGGGCCAAACTATGGCTACACCTTC. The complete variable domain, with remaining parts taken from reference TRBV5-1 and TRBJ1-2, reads KAGVTQTPRYLIKTRGQQVTLSCSPISGHRSVSWYQQTPGQGLQFLFEYFSETQRNKGNFPGRFSGRQFSNSRSEMNVSTLELGDSALYLCASSLDGGPNYGYTFGSGTRLTVV.

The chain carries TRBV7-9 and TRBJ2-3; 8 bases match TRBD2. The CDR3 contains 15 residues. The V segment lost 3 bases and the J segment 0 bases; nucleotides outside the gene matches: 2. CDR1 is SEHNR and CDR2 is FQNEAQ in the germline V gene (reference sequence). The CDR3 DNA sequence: TGTGCCAGCAGCTTGATAGCGGGGAGCACAGATACGCAGTATTTT. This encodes CASSLIAGSTDTQYF.

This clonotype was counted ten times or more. In DNA, the CDR3 is TGTGCTAGTGGTTTCGAGCGGGATACGCAGTATTTT. Translated, it gives CASGFERDTQYF. The gene calls are TRBV12-5 and TRBJ2-3; perhaps TRBD2 as D (5 bases). The CDR3 sequence is 12 residues long. The ends were cut back, 3 bases at V and 6 bases at J, with 7 bases in the middle. CDR1 is LGHNT, CDR2 FRNRAP, per germline.

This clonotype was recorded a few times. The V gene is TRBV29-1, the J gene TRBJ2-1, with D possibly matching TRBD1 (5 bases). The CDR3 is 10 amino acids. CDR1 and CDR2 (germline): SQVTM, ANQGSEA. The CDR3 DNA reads TGCAGAGCCAGGGTGGGCGAGCAGTTCTTC. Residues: CRARVGEQFF.

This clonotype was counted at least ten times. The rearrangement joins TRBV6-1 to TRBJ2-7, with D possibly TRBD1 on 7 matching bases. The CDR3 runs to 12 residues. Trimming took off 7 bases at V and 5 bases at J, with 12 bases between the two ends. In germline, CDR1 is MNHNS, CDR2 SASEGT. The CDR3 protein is CASNSGGHEQYF. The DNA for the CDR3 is TGTGCCAGCAACTCAGGGGGGCACGAGCAGTACTTC.

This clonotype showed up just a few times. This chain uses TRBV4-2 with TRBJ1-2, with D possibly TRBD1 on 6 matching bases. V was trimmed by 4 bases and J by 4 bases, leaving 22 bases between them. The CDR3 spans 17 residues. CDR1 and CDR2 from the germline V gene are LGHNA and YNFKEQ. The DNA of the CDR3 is TGTGCCAGCAGCCCGCCTGTCCGGGACATTCATCCCTATGGCTACACCTTC. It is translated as CASSPPVRDIHPYGYTF.

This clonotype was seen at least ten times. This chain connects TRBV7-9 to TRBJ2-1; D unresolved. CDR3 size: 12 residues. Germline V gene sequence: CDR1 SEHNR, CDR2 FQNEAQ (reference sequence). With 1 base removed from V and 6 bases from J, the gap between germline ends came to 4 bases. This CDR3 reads CASSLVTNEQFF. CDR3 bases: TGTGCCAGCAGCTTAGTGACCAATGAGCAGTTCTTC.

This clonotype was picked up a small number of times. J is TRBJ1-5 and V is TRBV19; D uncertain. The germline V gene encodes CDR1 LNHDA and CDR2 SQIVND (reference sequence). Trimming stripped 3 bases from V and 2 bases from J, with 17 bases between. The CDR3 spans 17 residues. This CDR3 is CASSIFFVALRNQPQHF. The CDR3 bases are TGTGCCAGTAGTATTTTCTTCGTCGCACTTCGCAATCAGCCCCAGCATTTT.

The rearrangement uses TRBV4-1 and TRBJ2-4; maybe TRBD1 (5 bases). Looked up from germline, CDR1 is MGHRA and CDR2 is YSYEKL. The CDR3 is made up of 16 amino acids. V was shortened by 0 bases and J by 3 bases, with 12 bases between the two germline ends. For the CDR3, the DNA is TGCGCCAGCAGCCAAGAAAATTCAGGGATCAAAAACATTCAGTACTTC. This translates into CASSQENSGIKNIQYF.

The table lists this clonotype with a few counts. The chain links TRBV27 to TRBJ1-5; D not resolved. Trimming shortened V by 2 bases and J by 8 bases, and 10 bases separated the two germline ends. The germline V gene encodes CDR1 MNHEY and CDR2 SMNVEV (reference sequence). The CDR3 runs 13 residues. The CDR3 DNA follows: TGTGCCAGCAGTTTACGGGGAAACGAGCCCCAGCATTTT. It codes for CASSLRGNEPQHF.

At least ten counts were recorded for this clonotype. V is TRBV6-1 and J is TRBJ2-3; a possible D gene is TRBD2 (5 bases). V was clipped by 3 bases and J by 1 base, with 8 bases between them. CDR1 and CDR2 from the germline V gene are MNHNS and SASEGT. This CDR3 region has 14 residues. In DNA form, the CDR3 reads TGTGCCAGCAGTGATTATAGCGGCACAGATACGCAGTATTTT. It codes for CASSDYSGTDTQYF.

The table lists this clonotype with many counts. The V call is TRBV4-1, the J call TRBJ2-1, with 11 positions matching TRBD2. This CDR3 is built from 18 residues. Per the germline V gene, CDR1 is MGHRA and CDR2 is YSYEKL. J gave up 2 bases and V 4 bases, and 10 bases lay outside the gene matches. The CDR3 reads CASSLQPPTSGTYNEQFF. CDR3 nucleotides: TGCGCCAGCAGCCTCCAACCTCCGACTAGCGGGACCTACAATGAGCAGTTCTTC.

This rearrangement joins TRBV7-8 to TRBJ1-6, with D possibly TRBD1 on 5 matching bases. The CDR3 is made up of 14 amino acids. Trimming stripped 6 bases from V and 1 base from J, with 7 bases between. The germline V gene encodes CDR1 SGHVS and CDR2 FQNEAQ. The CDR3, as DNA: TGTGCCAGCAGGGGGGAATCCTATAATTCACCCCTCCACTTT. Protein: CASRGESYNSPLHF.